These 22 T cell receptor beta chains came from one sample sequenced in a study of T cells after yellow fever vaccination. TCRdb itself ran the 5' RACE reads through MiXCR, one entry per CDR3 protein. Among about 170,000 distinct CDR3 sequences listed, roughly 9.6% were seen once. The sequencing here drew on CD8+ T cells sorted from PBMCs, taken 15 days after the yellow fever booster vaccination. These receptors were taken from a man aged 18 to 30 who received the YFV17D yellow fever vaccine.

This clonotype was recorded at least ten times. The genes are TRBV6-5 and TRBJ1-5; unclear D gene. The V and J ends lost 0 bases and 2 bases respectively, with 14 bases between them. The CDR3 runs 17 residues. The germline gives CDR1 MNHEY, CDR2 SVGAGI. CDR3 nucleotide sequence: TGTGCCAGCAGTTACTCGTTCCCCCCTGGGGGCAATCAGCCCCAGCATTTT. Translation: CASSYSFPPGGNQPQHF.

This clonotype has more than one count but fewer than ten. The V call is TRBV28, the J call TRBJ2-1, with 16 bases matching TRBD2. The CDR3 length is 19 residues. V shed 6 bases and J 3 bases; nucleotides not matched to a gene: 11. Germline V gives CDR1 MDHEN, CDR2 SYDVKM. The CDR3 spells CASSLPGLAGGPSYNEQFF. The DNA for the CDR3 is TGTGCCAGCAGCCTACCGGGACTAGCGGGGGGGCCTAGCTACAATGAGCAGTTCTTC.

This clonotype appeared a few times. J is TRBJ2-7 and V is TRBV3-1; D is uncertain. Per the germline V gene, CDR1 is LGHDT and CDR2 is YNNKEL (reference sequence). Trimming pared 2 bases from V and 4 bases from J, leaving 6 bases between. The CDR3 length is 12 residues. The CDR3 DNA reads as TGTGCCAGCAGCCAATCCGGGTACGAGCAGTACGTC. It encodes CASSQSGYEQYV.

The J gene is TRBJ2-2, the V gene TRBV27; D gene uncertain. CDR1 MNHEY and CDR2 SMNVEV come from the germline V gene (reference sequence). CDR3 size: 15 residues. Trimming took off 3 bases at V and 13 bases at J, with 21 bases between the two ends. The CDR3 sequence: CASSLLAGPLHGLFF. CDR3 in DNA: TGTGCCAGCAGTTTGTTGGCAGGACCCCTCCACGGGCTGTTTTTT.

This clonotype occurred a few times. The chain has TRBV7-3 and TRBJ2-1, with D possibly being TRBD1 or TRBD2 (6 bases each). Germline V gene sequence: CDR1 SGHTA, CDR2 FQGTGA. There are 15 residues in the CDR3. Trimming took off 0 bases at V and 5 bases at J, with 11 bases between the two ends. The CDR3 spells CASSLTGGTHNEQFF. The CDR3 bases are TGTGCCAGCAGCTTAACCGGCGGGACACACAATGAGCAGTTCTTC. Full variable domain (rest looked up from reference TRBV7-3 and TRBJ2-1): GAGVSQTPSNKVTEKGKYVELRCDPISGHTALYWYRQSLGQGPEFLIYFQGTGAADDSGLPNDRFFAVRPEGSVSTLKIQRTERGDSAVYLCASSLTGGTHNEQFFGPGTRLTVL.

This clonotype was counted only a few times. This rearrangement joins TRBV5-1 to TRBJ2-3, with no clear D. Germline V lookup: CDR1 SGHRS, CDR2 YFSETQ. This CDR3 spans 11 amino acids. V was clipped by 8 bases and J by 11 bases, with 15 bases between them. The CDR3 sequence is CASNYHVGQYF. The CDR3 region has the DNA TGCGCCAGTAACTACCACGTTGGGCAGTATTTT.

The V gene is TRBV7-2, the J gene TRBJ2-7; 14 bases fit TRBD2. The germline V gene encodes CDR1 SGHTA and CDR2 FQGNSA. Trimming at V came to 5 bases and at J to 2 bases, leaving 2 bases not matched to a gene. The CDR3 sequence is 15 residues long. The DNA of the CDR3 is TGTGCCAGCAGCGAGACTAGCGGGGGGGCCTACGAGCAGTACTTC. Encoded protein: CASSETSGGAYEQYF. The full variable domain, completed using reference TRBV7-2 and TRBJ2-7, is GAGVSQSPSNKVTEKGKDVELRCDPISGHTALYWYRQSLGQGLEFLIYFQGNSAPDKSGLPSDRFSAERTGGSVSTLTIQRTQQEDSAVYLCASSETSGGAYEQYFGPGTRLTVT.

Only a few counts were recorded for this clonotype. The genes are TRBV12-3 or TRBV12-4 and TRBJ2-4; 9 positions agree with TRBD1. The CDR3 is made up of 19 amino acids. V trimming: 5 bases; J trimming: 1 base; junction bases outside the gene matches: 15. CDR3 coding DNA: TGTGCCAGCAGTGCCCACAGGGGGCCGCCCTACCGGGCCAAAAACATTCAGTACTTC. Translating gives CASSAHRGPPYRAKNIQYF.

The chain employs TRBV7-6 and TRBJ2-2; D remains unclear. The CDR3 loop spans 14 amino acids. Trimming took 6 bases from V and 1 from J, leaving 9 bases between them. Germline V gives CDR1 SGHVS, CDR2 FNYEAQ. The CDR3 nucleotides are TGTGCCAGCAGTGCCGAATGGAACACCGGGGAGCTGTTTTTT. Amino acid sequence: CASSAEWNTGELFF.

The chain recombines TRBV19 with TRBJ1-6; 7 nucleotides agree with TRBD1. The CDR3 spans 15 residues. Unmatched junction bases numbered 9, after V lost 4 bases and J lost 9 bases. Germline V CDR1 and CDR2: LNHDA, SQIVND (reference sequence). CDR3 in amino acids: CASSTRRDRTSPLHF. In DNA form, the CDR3 reads TGTGCCAGTAGTACCCGCCGGGACAGAACTTCACCCCTCCACTTT.

This chain joins TRBV6-5 and TRBJ2-5, with D possibly called TRBD1 or TRBD2 (5 bases each). Trimming took 2 bases from V and 9 from J, leaving 13 bases between them. The length of the CDR3 is 13 residues. Germline V gene data show CDR1 as MNHEY and CDR2 as SVGAGI. For the CDR3, the DNA is TGTGCCAGCAGTTACGGGGCAGACGGGGCCCAGTACTTC. It is translated as CASSYGADGAQYF.

CDR3 loop: CASSEAGGYTDTQYF. The CDR3 coding sequence is TGTGCCAGCAGCGAGGCGGGGGGATACACAGATACGCAGTATTTT. V and J are TRBV9 and TRBJ2-3; 8 positions agree with TRBD2. The junction had 5 bases not matched to a gene; V was cut back by 3 bases and J by 2 bases. The CDR3 extends over 15 amino acids. The germline CDR1 and CDR2 sequences are SGDLS and YYNGEE.

This clonotype was picked up a small number of times. The chain joins TRBV4-1 to TRBJ2-1; 11 bases map to TRBD2. The CDR3 is 17 amino acids. Germline V gene sequence: CDR1 MGHRA, CDR2 YSYEKL. V trimming: 0 bases; J trimming: 7 bases; junction bases outside the gene matches: 8. This CDR3 reads CASSQDGSGGARNEQFF. The CDR3 DNA is TGCGCCAGCAGCCAAGATGGTAGCGGGGGGGCCAGGAATGAGCAGTTCTTC.

A few counts support this clonotype. The chain is built from TRBV4-1 and TRBJ2-4; possibly TRBD1 or TRBD2 for D (6 bases each). The CDR3 covers 16 residues. CDR1 is MGHRA and CDR2 is YSYEKL in the germline V gene. Trimming removed 4 bases from V and 2 bases from J, with 15 bases in between. CDR3 bases: TGCGCCAGCAGCCGGGGGGCACTAGTCACCAAAAACATTCAGTACTTC. It codes for CASSRGALVTKNIQYF.

This clonotype was seen only a few times. V gene TRBV4-3 combines with J gene TRBJ2-1; D might be TRBD1 or TRBD2, each matching 5 bases. This CDR3 region has 14 residues. Trimming stripped 1 base from V and 6 bases from J, with 10 bases between. Germline CDR1 LGHNA, CDR2 YSLEER. The CDR3 DNA reads as TGCGCCAGCAGCCAAGTAGATGGGGGCAATGAGCAGTTCTTC. Protein product: CASSQVDGGNEQFF.

This clonotype was detected many times. The chain combines TRBV7-9 with TRBJ2-1, with unresolved D. This CDR3 region has 12 residues. V lost 5 bases and J 7 bases, leaving 9 bases between the germline ends. CDR1 and CDR2 from the germline V gene are SEHNR and FQNEAQ (reference sequence). The CDR3 protein is CASSHRVNEQFF. The CDR3 DNA reads as TGTGCCAGCAGCCATCGGGTGAATGAGCAGTTCTTC.

The table lists this clonotype with a few counts. This sequence joins TRBV27 and TRBJ2-7; 11 nucleotides agree with TRBD1. The J segment lost 5 bases and the V segment lost 5 bases, leaving 5 bases of the junction unmatched. The CDR3 consists of 14 residues. Per the germline V gene, CDR1 is MNHEY and CDR2 is SMNVEV (reference sequence). In DNA, the CDR3 is TGTGCCAGCAGTAAACGGACAGGGGGCAACGAGCAGTACTTC. Translated: CASSKRTGGNEQYF.

This clonotype showed up just a few times. The genes are TRBV4-3 and TRBJ2-3; TRBD2 might be the D (6 bases). Germline V gene lookup returns CDR1 LGHNA and CDR2 YSLEER. V was cut by 3 bases and J by 2 bases, with 15 bases left in between. This CDR3 region has 16 residues. The CDR3 reads CASSQEPGLNTDTQYF. CDR3 bases: TGCGCCAGCAGCCAGGAGCCGGGACTGAACACAGATACGCAGTATTTT.

The gene calls are TRBV6-5 and TRBJ2-2; D remains ambiguous. Trimming pared 5 bases from V and 1 base from J, leaving 11 bases between. The germline V gene encodes CDR1 MNHEY and CDR2 SVGAGI. The CDR3 is 15 amino acids. The CDR3, as DNA: TGTGCCAGCAGTAGTCTTCGCAGGAACACCGGGGAGCTGTTTTTT. This codes for CASSSLRRNTGELFF.

The chain joins TRBV28 to TRBJ1-6; TRBD1 is a possible D gene (5 bases). The V gene lost 5 bases and the J gene lost 10 bases, with 12 bases spanning the gap. The length of the CDR3 is 13 residues. CDR1 is MDHEN and CDR2 is SYDVKM in the germline V gene. CDR3 in amino acids: CASSPQGNSPLHF. The CDR3 DNA sequence: TGTGCCAGCAGTCCCCAGGGAAACTCACCCCTCCACTTT.

The sample holds a few counts of this clonotype. This chain links TRBV5-8 with TRBJ2-1; 7 nucleotides align to TRBD1. The CDR3 contains 12 residues. Germline CDR1 is SGHTS and CDR2 is YDEGEE. V shed 2 bases and J 9 bases; nucleotides not matched to a gene: 2. CDR3 bases: TGTGCCAGCAGCTTAACAGGGGCTGAGCAGTTCTTC. Translated: CASSLTGAEQFF.

This clonotype was seen more than once but under ten times. This chain connects TRBV11-2 to TRBJ2-4; the D gene is possibly TRBD2 (5 bases). The CDR3 sequence is 15 residues long. From germline, CDR1 is SGHAT and CDR2 FQNNGV. Trimming left V 5 bases short and J 0 bases short, with 11 bases between. CDR3: CASSPGGLAKNIQYF. CDR3 nucleotide sequence: TGTGCCAGCAGCCCAGGAGGTTTAGCCAAAAACATTCAGTACTTC.